A single sample gave rise to the 24 T cell receptor beta chains below, sequenced in a study of monozygotic twins with inflammatory bowel disease. TCRdb processed the 5' RACE reads again and assigns one entry to each CDR3 protein, with no DNA. The sample table sets out 300,000 to 450,000 distinct CDR3 sequences. The sample was blood. The receptors stem from a human donor with ulcerative colitis or Crohn's disease, or a healthy co-twin of an affected twin (not recorded which).

The chain is built from TRBV5-1 and TRBJ2-5; TCRdb gives TRBD1 as the D gene, but with no DNA this cannot be confirmed. In germline, CDR1 is SGHRS, CDR2 YFSETQ. The CDR3 loop spans 16 amino acids. This CDR3 is CASSLAGGLTQETQYF.

The rearrangement links TRBV12-3 or TRBV12-4 to TRBJ1-1. This CDR3 has 13 amino acids. The CDR3 is CASSLGSRYEAFF.

V is TRBV7-9 and J is TRBJ2-7; the D gene TCRdb calls, TRBD1, cannot be checked with no DNA. Germline V lookup: CDR1 SEHNR, CDR2 FQNEAQ (reference sequence). The CDR3 runs 14 residues. CDR3 protein: CASSFGDGTYEQYF. Full variable domain (missing parts from reference TRBV7-9 and TRBJ2-7): DTGVSQNPRHKITKRGQNVTFRCDPISEHNRLYWYRQTLGQGPEFLTYFQNEAQLEKSRLLSDRFSAERPKGSFSTLEIQRTEQGDSAMYLCASSFGDGTYEQYFGPGTRLTVT.

This chain connects TRBV7-2 to TRBJ1-5. Germline CDR1 is SGHTA and CDR2 is FQGNSA. CDR3 length equals 13 residues. This chain's CDR3 is CASSMTDQGPQHF.

The chain is built from TRBV7-9 and TRBJ1-1; absent DNA, TCRdb's TRBD1 call cannot be checked. The CDR3 is 15 amino acids. Germline lookup yields CDR1 SEHNR and CDR2 FQNEAQ (reference sequence). CDR3: CASSLGGASDTEAFF. Variable domain in full (rest from reference TRBV7-9 and TRBJ1-1): DTGVSQNPRHKITKRGQNVTFRCDPISEHNRLYWYRQTLGQGPEFLTYFQNEAQLEKSRLLSDRFSAERPKGSFSTLEIQRTEQGDSAMYLCASSLGGASDTEAFFGQGTRLTVV.

This chain connects TRBV30 to TRBJ1-2; TCRdb's assignment of TRBD1 cannot be checked, as there is no DNA. The CDR3 sequence is 17 residues long. CDR1 and CDR2 (germline): GTSNPN, SVGIG (reference sequence). CDR3 sequence reads: CAWSASLGSRGGYGYTF.

This sequence joins TRBV7-9 and TRBJ2-5; the D call of TRBD2 rests on TCRdb alone, since no DNA is present to check it. Germline loops: CDR1 SEHNR, CDR2 FQNEAQ (reference sequence). The CDR3 runs to 14 residues. This CDR3 is CASSSKLKGETQYF.

The J gene is TRBJ2-5, the V gene TRBV6-5. Germline V gene sequence: CDR1 MNHEY, CDR2 SVGAGI. The CDR3 extends over 14 amino acids. CDR3 loop: CASSYGQNQETQYF.

This sequence joins TRBV19 and TRBJ2-1; TCRdb selects TRBD1, and the lack of DNA leaves this call unchecked. CDR3 length equals 16 residues. Looked up from germline, CDR1 is LNHDA and CDR2 is SQIVND (reference sequence). The CDR3 loop reads CASSIDKQGAFNEQFF.

The chain couples TRBV29-1 to TRBJ2-1; TCRdb picks TRBD1, but there is no DNA to check that call. Germline CDR1 and CDR2: SQVTM and ANQGSEA. This CDR3 region has 16 residues. The CDR3 loop is CSVIPGRVSGYNEQFF.

This chain joins TRBV3-1 and TRBJ2-7; TCRdb lists TRBD2, though no DNA is available to test this call. The CDR3 contains 15 residues. CDR1 is LGHDT and CDR2 is YNNKEL in the germline V gene (reference sequence). The CDR3 sequence: CASSQVPSGAYEQYF.

V gene TRBV24-1 combines with J gene TRBJ2-1; TCRdb's D call, TRBD1, is unchecked because there is no DNA. The CDR3 extends over 16 amino acids. CDR1 and CDR2 (germline): KGHDR, SFDVKD. The CDR3 spells CATSVPGQGLYNEQFF.

The chain carries TRBV4-3 and TRBJ1-5; the D call of TRBD1 rests on TCRdb alone, since no DNA is present to check it. Germline V gives CDR1 LGHNA, CDR2 YSLEER. The CDR3 has 18 amino acids. The CDR3 spells CASSQVRGGRRQNQPQHF.

The chain is built from TRBV7-9 and TRBJ1-1; the TRBD1 assignment by TCRdb is unverifiable without DNA. CDR1 is SEHNR and CDR2 is FQNEAQ in the germline V gene (reference sequence). The CDR3 spans 13 residues. The CDR3 sequence is CASSEQGTTEAFF.

This chain connects TRBV27 to TRBJ2-3; TCRdb returns TRBD2, unconfirmable since there is no DNA. This CDR3 is 18 amino acids long. Per the germline V gene, CDR1 is MNHEY and CDR2 is SMNVEV (reference sequence). This CDR3 is CATTHSSSGGSLRDTQYF.

The chain couples TRBV6-1 to TRBJ2-3; TCRdb lists TRBD2, though no DNA is available to test this call. The germline CDR1 and CDR2 sequences are MNHNS and SASEGT. The CDR3 length is 19 residues. CDR3: CASSSGGTLMTPSTDTQYF.

The rearrangement joins TRBV4-3 to TRBJ2-1. The CDR3 contains 15 residues. The germline gives CDR1 LGHNA, CDR2 YSLEER. CDR3 sequence reads: CASSPLAKPYNEQFF.

V gene TRBV4-1 combines with J gene TRBJ2-7; absent DNA, TCRdb's TRBD1 call cannot be checked. The germline CDR1 and CDR2 sequences are MGHRA and YSYEKL. The CDR3 has 17 amino acids. The CDR3: CASSQIPRDGSSYEQYF.

The chain couples TRBV2 to TRBJ2-5. The germline gives CDR1 SNHLY, CDR2 FYNNEI. The CDR3 length is 11 residues. This chain's CDR3 is CASSYQETQYF.

The rearrangement joins TRBV3-1 to TRBJ2-7. The length of the CDR3 is 14 residues. The germline CDR1 and CDR2 sequences are LGHDT and YNNKEL (reference sequence). The CDR3 loop is CARSLTNGVYEQYF.

CDR3 loop: CASSFLQGAVTEAFF. The V and J genes are TRBV7-6 and TRBJ1-1; TCRdb reports TRBD1, a call that lacks DNA to check it against. There are 15 residues in the CDR3. Germline CDR1 and CDR2: SGHVS and FNYEAQ.

The rearrangement joins TRBV5-1 to TRBJ2-7. The CDR3 length is 14 residues. Germline V gene data show CDR1 as SGHRS and CDR2 as YFSETQ. CDR3 in amino acids: CASSLSSVTYEQYF.

The chain has TRBV6-2 or TRBV6-3 and TRBJ2-7; there is no DNA to check the TCRdb D call of TRBD1. This CDR3 contains 13 residues. Per germline, CDR1 MNHEY and CDR2 SVGEGT. CDR3 region: CASSRDGIVKQYF.

The CDR3 region is CASSLSAGAGEETQYF. The chain combines TRBV27 with TRBJ2-5; TCRdb reports TRBD2, a call that lacks DNA to check it against. CDR1 is MNHEY, CDR2 SMNVEV, per germline (reference sequence). The CDR3 length is 16 residues.